This T cell receptor beta chain was captured by sequencing in a study of blood T cell repertoires in COVID-19. Across the study: Sites across the United States, Italy and Spain contributed samples from acute and convalescent COVID-19. The cDNA or gDNA used as material had been derived from T cells, B-cell-depleted T cells, or PBMCs.

As processed by the authors: Amplification with reference gene primers provided the estimates of nucleated cell counts. TCRdb keeps only in-frame clones here, not all; method: immunoSEQ multiplex PCR. That table supplies the V and J calls and clone size; D and trimming were determined from the DNA. The repertoire holds 370,000 or so clones, with 81% as singletons. V was pared by 0 bases and J by 4 bases, with 13 bases of the junction left unmatched. The CDR3 covers 19 residues. The germline V gene has CDR1 SGHTS and CDR2 YDEGEE. The clonotype comes from a human donor with acute or convalescent COVID-19. The donor label of this sample is uncertain. The source material was peripheral blood. The V gene is TRBV5-8, the J gene TRBJ2-5; 12 bases fit TRBD2. CDR3 sequence reads: CASSLGTSGGTQPRETQYF. The CDR3 nucleotides read TGTGCCAGCAGCTTGGGTACTAGCGGGGGGACCCAACCTAGAGAGACCCAGTACTTC.